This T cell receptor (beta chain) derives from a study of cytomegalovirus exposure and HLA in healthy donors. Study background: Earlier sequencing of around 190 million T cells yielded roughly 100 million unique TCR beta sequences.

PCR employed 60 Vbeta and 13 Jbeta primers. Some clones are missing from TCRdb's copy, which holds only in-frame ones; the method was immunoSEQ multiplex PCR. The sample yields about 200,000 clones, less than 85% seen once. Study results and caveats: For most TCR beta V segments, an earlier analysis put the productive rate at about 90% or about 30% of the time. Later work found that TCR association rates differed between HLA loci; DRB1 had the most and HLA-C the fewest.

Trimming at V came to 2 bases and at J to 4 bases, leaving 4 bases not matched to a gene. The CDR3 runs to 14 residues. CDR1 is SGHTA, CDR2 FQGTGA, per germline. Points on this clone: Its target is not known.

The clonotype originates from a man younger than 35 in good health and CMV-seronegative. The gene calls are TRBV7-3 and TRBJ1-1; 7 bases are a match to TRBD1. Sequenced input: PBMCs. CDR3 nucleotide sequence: TGTGCCAGCAGCTTAGACAGGGCCAGCACTGAAGCTTTCTTT. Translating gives CASSLDRASTEAFF.